Shown below are 12 T cell receptor beta chains from a single sample sequenced in a study of blood T cell repertoires in COVID-19. The data were produced by immunoSEQ multiplex PCR, yet TCRdb's version contains in-frame clones alone and is incomplete. The sample holds around 46,000 clones, about 88% seen once. Material for sequencing was PBMCs or T cells enriched from blood (not recorded which). The receptors stem from a woman aged 45 to 65 who had recovered from COVID-19.

The chain joins TRBV5-1 to TRBJ1-2, with TRBD1 identical over 7 bases. This CDR3 region has 14 residues. With V trimmed by 4 bases and J by 2 bases, 5 bases remained unmatched. Germline values: CDR1 SGHRS, CDR2 YFSETQ. DNA of the CDR3: TGCGCCAGCAGCCCACAGACAGGGAACTATGGCTACACCTTC. Protein: CASSPQTGNYGYTF.

This chain links TRBV4-3 with TRBJ1-3; no definite D call. CDR3 length equals 15 residues. Germline loops: CDR1 LGHNA, CDR2 YSLEER. The V end was cut by 0 bases, the J end by 3 bases, with 9 bases between. CDR3 residues: CASSQEGSIGNTIYF. CDR3 nucleotides: TGCGCCAGCAGCCAAGAGGGCTCTATTGGAAACACCATATATTTT.

The chain employs TRBV4-3 and TRBJ1-5; tentative D call: TRBD1 (6 bases). V was cut by 4 bases and J by 6 bases, with 16 bases left in between. From germline, CDR1 is LGHNA and CDR2 YSLEER. The CDR3 runs 15 residues. CDR3 protein: CASSPYSGTTQPQHF. The DNA for the CDR3 is TGCGCCAGCAGCCCATATTCCGGGACAACTCAGCCCCAGCATTTT.

V gene TRBV23-1 combines with J gene TRBJ1-2; the match to TRBD1 covers 8 bases. TRBV23-1 is recorded as an ORF, its role being uncertain. Trimming removed 9 bases from V and 5 bases from J; junction bases left unmatched: 14. CDR3 length: 15 amino acids. The CDR3 loop reads CAREPNTGQVYGYTF. Here the CDR3 DNA reads TGCGCCAGAGAACCAAACACGGGACAGGTATATGGCTACACCTTC.

The CDR3 bases are TGTGCCAGCAGTCGGACAGGGGACGACACAGATACGCAGTATTTT. Its protein is CASSRTGDDTDTQYF. V usage is TRBV28 and J usage is TRBJ2-3; 9 positions match TRBD1. Germline V gene lookup returns CDR1 MDHEN and CDR2 SYDVKM. This CDR3 is built from 15 residues. V lost 5 bases and J lost 2; bases outside the gene matches: 5.

CDR3 nucleotides: TGTGCCTCTGGGACAGCTTTTAATGAAAAACTGTTTTTT. Translated: CASGTAFNEKLFF. This chain links TRBV30 with TRBJ1-4; 7 bases match TRBD1. Trimming took 7 bases from V and 4 from J; bases not matched to a gene: 6. The CDR3 runs to 13 residues. Germline CDR1 is GTSNPN and CDR2 is SVGIG (reference sequence).

The chain recombines TRBV28 with TRBJ1-4; no clear D gene. This CDR3 contains 12 residues. Germline lookup yields CDR1 MDHEN and CDR2 SYDVKM. Trimming shortened V by 5 bases and J by 8 bases, and 9 bases separated the two germline ends. CDR3 sequence (DNA): TGTGCCAGCAGTCAAACGGGGGAAAAACTGTTTTTT. Translating gives CASSQTGEKLFF.

This chain connects TRBV7-2 to TRBJ2-1; 16 bases align to TRBD2. V was pared by 5 bases and J by 8 bases, with 6 bases of the junction left unmatched. Looked up from germline, CDR1 is SGHTA and CDR2 is FQGNSA. CDR3 size: 16 residues. The CDR3 sequence is CASSLGTSGGADEQFF. Written as DNA, the CDR3 is TGTGCCAGCAGCCTGGGGACTAGCGGGGGGGCTGATGAGCAGTTCTTC.

This sequence joins TRBV7-2 and TRBJ1-2; no clear D gene. The CDR3 contains 12 residues. Germline V gene data show CDR1 as SGHTA and CDR2 as FQGNSA. V was clipped by 5 bases and J by 5 bases, with 9 bases between them. The CDR3 DNA sequence: TGTGCCAGCAGCCCCGCGGGGTATGGCTACACCTTC. Translation: CASSPAGYGYTF.

CDR3 region: CASSYSTDRVPYGYTF. As DNA, the CDR3 is TGTGCCAGCAGTTACTCAACGGACAGAGTCCCCTATGGCTACACCTTC. This chain joins TRBV6-5 and TRBJ1-2; D possibly corresponds to TRBD1 (6 bases). Germline V gene sequence: CDR1 MNHEY, CDR2 SVGAGI. The CDR3 covers 16 residues. V was trimmed by 0 bases and J by 4 bases, leaving 15 bases between them.

The rearrangement links TRBV2 to TRBJ2-1; tentatively, D is TRBD2 (7 bases). The CDR3 covers 16 residues. V was clipped by 0 bases and J by 5 bases, with 14 bases between them. Germline lookup yields CDR1 SNHLY and CDR2 FYNNEI. CDR3 protein: CASSEAGGAPNNEQFF. CDR3 nucleotide sequence: TGTGCCAGCAGTGAAGCGGGGGGGGCTCCGAACAATGAGCAGTTCTTC.

The rearrangement links TRBV14 to TRBJ1-4; 12 bases are shared with TRBD1. Per germline, CDR1 SGHDN and CDR2 FVKESK. V was pared by 4 bases and J by 7 bases, with 4 bases of the junction left unmatched. The CDR3 loop spans 15 amino acids. The CDR3 sequence: CASSRSGQGAEKLFF. The CDR3 nucleotides read TGTGCCAGCAGCCGATCGGGACAGGGGGCTGAAAAACTGTTTTTT.